The source of this TCR beta chain is a study of T cell responses to AZD1222 COVID-19 vaccine. Study-level background: Second-dose intervals of approximately 4 or approximately 12 weeks were pooled.

This table comes from immunoSEQ multiplex PCR, and its TCRdb copy is limited to in-frame clones, with some not included. The data show more than 75,000 clones, roughly 94% seen once. General study results and limits: Within unmutated variant regions lay the reported targets of nearly half of spike-specific TCRs. Donors were chiefly white British, with a greater number of females, and clonal diversity was perhaps underestimated. Only five or six AZD1222 recipients were seropositive at baseline.

In germline, CDR1 is LNHDA, CDR2 SQIVND (reference sequence). The V gene lost 7 bases and the J gene lost 4 bases, with 10 bases spanning the gap. The length of the CDR3 is 13 residues. Points on this clone: Its antigen is unknown.

The sequences come from peripheral blood, collected on day 0 of AZD1222 vaccination. The TCR comes from an adult in good health. The V gene is TRBV19, the J gene TRBJ1-4; tentatively, D is TRBD1 (6 bases). The CDR3 here is CASTTGRNEKLFF. The DNA of the CDR3 is TGTGCCAGTACCACAGGGCGTAATGAAAAACTGTTTTTT.